This T cell receptor (beta chain) came from a study of T-cell reconstitution after alpha-beta-depleted transplantation in children. The CDR3 consists of 17 residues. The V and J ends lost 6 bases and 2 bases, in that order; junction bases with no gene match: 7. Study findings and constraints: Expanded clones from the graft, numbering several hundred, reportedly supplied alpha-beta T cells about two months after transplant. T-cell counts and diversity at one year following transplant were attributed mainly to newly produced T cells. Surviving thymic progenitors and recipient T cells were the source of high TCRbeta diversity at day 60 in some patients.

Unique molecular identifiers were used in preparing the TCRbeta library. MiXCR, run by TCRdb on the PCR reads, gives a single entry per CDR3 protein. The data show about 260,000 distinct CDR3 sequences, with roughly 8.2% seen just once and about 6.4% held by the top ten. By sample fraction, this clonotype is medium-sized. The antigen remains undetermined. Sequenced material: PBMCs, mostly from graft donor cells, taken 180 days after TCRalphabeta/CD19-depleted stem cell transplant. This clonotype originated in a male patient between 5 and 17 years old who had a stem cell transplant for acute lymphoblastic leukemia, so the T cells may come from the graft donor. This chain connects TRBV12-3 or TRBV12-4 to TRBJ2-5, with 15 bases fitting TRBD2. In nucleotides, the CDR3 is TGTGCCAGCAGCCTGGGACTAGCGGGGGGTCGGCAAGAGACCCAGTACTTC. Its translation: CASSLGLAGGRQETQYF.